Following are 7 T cell receptor beta chains from one sample sequenced in a study of neurological immune-mediated disorders. In TCRdb, the 5' RACE reads were re-called with MiXCR into one record per CDR3 protein. The sample shows about 50,000 distinct CDR3 sequences, roughly 8.4% of them seen only once. Time point defined: longitudinal time-point 3. What was sequenced was PBMCs. The origin of the receptors is a woman between 40 and 55 years old in good health.

This clonotype has at least ten counts. This chain uses TRBV12-3 or TRBV12-4 with TRBJ1-4; maybe TRBD1 (5 bases). The CDR3 length is 14 residues. V was shortened by 7 bases and J by 3 bases, with 12 bases between the two germline ends. The CDR3: CASKAGQSNEKLFF. DNA for the CDR3: TGTGCCAGCAAGGCGGGGCAGTCTAATGAAAAACTGTTTTTT.

The sample holds many counts of this clonotype. The V gene is TRBV29-1, the J gene TRBJ2-5; no firm D call. From germline, CDR1 is SQVTM and CDR2 ANQGSEA. There are 12 residues in the CDR3. Between the trimmed V and J ends, which lost 0 bases and 4 bases, there was a span of 6 bases. The CDR3 loop is CSVEEGRETQYF. The DNA of the CDR3 is TGCAGCGTTGAAGAAGGTAGAGAGACCCAGTACTTC.

This clonotype was observed at least ten times. This chain joins TRBV12-3 or TRBV12-4 and TRBJ1-2, with TRBD1 matching 7 bases. The CDR3 contains 13 residues. J gave up 3 bases and V 5 bases, and 3 bases lay outside the gene matches. Here the CDR3 reads CASSDREDYGYTF. CDR3 bases: TGTGCCAGCAGTGACAGGGAGGACTATGGCTACACCTTC.

There are many counts of this clonotype. The V and J genes are TRBV12-3 or TRBV12-4 and TRBJ1-6; 9 bases align to TRBD1. The CDR3 is 14 residues long. V trimming: 6 bases; J trimming: 5 bases; junction bases outside the gene matches: 2. CDR3 in amino acids: CASRRTGDNSPLHF. The CDR3, as DNA: TGTGCCAGCAGACGGACAGGGGATAATTCACCCCTCCACTTT.

There are many counts of this clonotype. The chain carries TRBV29-1 and TRBJ2-7; tentatively, D is TRBD1 (6 bases). CDR3 length: 16 residues. Deletions cut 1 base from V and 0 bases from J, with 16 bases between. In germline, CDR1 is SQVTM, CDR2 ANQGSEA. This CDR3 reads CSVEAPDRSSSYEQYF. The CDR3 bases are TGCAGCGTTGAAGCCCCCGACAGGTCGAGCTCCTACGAGCAGTACTTC.

This clonotype appeared many times. V and J are TRBV5-1 and TRBJ2-7; 7 bases are shared with TRBD1. The CDR3 totals 13 residues. Germline CDR1 is SGHRS and CDR2 is YFSETQ. J gave up 3 bases and V 4 bases, and 4 bases lay outside the gene matches. The CDR3 spells CASSPGQVYEQYF. CDR3 DNA sequence: TGCGCCAGCAGCCCTGGACAGGTCTACGAGCAGTACTTC. The variable domain in full, completed from reference TRBV5-1 and TRBJ2-7, reads KAGVTQTPRYLIKTRGQQVTLSCSPISGHRSVSWYQQTPGQGLQFLFEYFSETQRNKGNFPGRFSGRQFSNSRSEMNVSTLELGDSALYLCASSPGQVYEQYFGPGTRLTVT.

This clonotype was counted ten times or more. This chain joins TRBV3-1 and TRBJ1-2; D is perhaps TRBD1 (5 bases). V was cut by 1 base and J by 7 bases, with 10 bases left in between. Germline CDR1 and CDR2: LGHDT and YNNKEL (reference sequence). The CDR3 is 13 amino acids. This CDR3 is CASSQGGVRGYTF. The CDR3 DNA reads TGTGCCAGCAGCCAAGGGGGGGTGCGTGGCTACACCTTC.